This entry is about one TCR beta chain. The antigen remains undetermined. As for time point: week 11, during vaccination. In the vaccine, a single dose held 300 ug of the mutant IDH1 20-mer peptide, along with topical imiquimod. This table comes from immunoSEQ multiplex PCR, and its TCRdb copy is limited to in-frame clones, with some not included. Of roughly 120,000 clones listed, roughly 78% are singletons. These data come from a study of a mutant IDH1 vaccine in newly diagnosed glioma. CDR3 size: 15 residues. V lost 8 bases and J 0 bases, leaving 14 bases between the germline ends. CDR1 is LNHDA and CDR2 is SQIVND in the germline V gene (reference sequence).

This clonotype was obtained from a man in his forties with glioma. The V call is TRBV19, the J call TRBJ1-5; the D is unclear. The sample here was PBMCs, taken from a glioma patient whose treatment included an IDH1 peptide vaccine. CDR3 nucleotide sequence: TGTGCCAGTTCCTGGGCAGGATATAGCAATCAGCCCCAGCATTTT. Translating it yields CASSWAGYSNQPQHF.